This TCR beta chain comes out of a study of blood T cell repertoires in COVID-19. Profiled with immunoSEQ multiplex PCR; TCRdb holds only in-frame clones, not every one. In the table there are 200,000 to 250,000 clones, about nine tenths of which are singletons. With 0 bases clipped from V and 4 bases from J, the junction kept 1 base outside the gene matches. Looked up from germline, CDR1 is MNHEY and CDR2 is SVGEGT. This CDR3 has 14 residues. This clone was seen only once. The chain uses TRBV6-2 or TRBV6-3 and TRBJ2-7; 9 bases match TRBD1. This TCR came from a woman in her twenties or thirties who had recovered from COVID-19. The sequencing sample was made of PBMCs or T cells enriched from blood (not recorded which). This CDR3 reads CASSYSTGGYEQYF. The CDR3 DNA reads TGTGCCAGCAGTTACTCGACAGGGGGTTACGAGCAGTACTTC.